Listed below are T cell receptor beta chains from one sample, sequenced in a study of blood T cells in healthy people across ages. Each CDR3 protein is one row after TCRdb ran MiXCR on the 5' RACE reads. The sample has around 1,600,000 distinct CDR3 sequences; roughly two fifths are singletons. The sequencing input was blood. These receptors all come from a woman aged 18-35 years in good health. Each CDR3 is given with its conserved first and last residue. The D gene is left open where the match is weak. Clone size is given for some rows only: seen once, a few or many times, or a class if the clone is expanded.

clone size	D gene	V gene	J gene	CDR3 length	CDR3 protein	CDR3 DNA
-	TRBD1	TRBV7-9	TRBJ2-6	16	CASSLRTGSGANVLTF	TGTGCCAGCAGCCTACGGACAGGGAGCGGGGCCAACGTCCTGACTTTC
-	TRBD2	TRBV6-2/TRBV6-3	TRBJ2-1	16	CASGSVPSGRRPEQFF	TGTGCCAGCGGGTCCGTTCCTAGCGGGAGGCGCCCTGAGCAGTTCTTC
many	-	TRBV2	TRBJ1-1	15	CASSDEGVPRSEAFF	TGTGCCAGCAGTGATGAAGGGGTCCCCAGATCAGAAGCTTTCTTT
few	TRBD1	TRBV20-1	TRBJ1-5	12	CSAQQGNQPQHF	TGCAGTGCTCAACAGGGGAATCAGCCCCAGCATTTT
-	-	TRBV9	TRBJ1-1	12	CASSGTNPEAFF	TGTGCCAGCAGCGGGACCAATCCTGAAGCTTTCTTT
-	-	TRBV20-1	TRBJ2-5	14	CSAISGLLQETQYF	TGCAGTGCTATCTCGGGACTCCTCCAAGAGACCCAGTACTTC
few	-	TRBV4-3	TRBJ2-1	14	CASSQVTGAYEQFF	TGCGCCAGCAGCCAAGTCACCGGGGCCTATGAGCAGTTCTTC
few	-	TRBV29-1	TRBJ2-7	13	CSVDSGRSYEQYF	TGCAGCGTTGACAGTGGTCGCTCCTACGAGCAGTACTTC
-	TRBD1	TRBV5-1	TRBJ1-2	15	CASSGNLQGASGYTF	TGCGCCAGCAGCGGAAACCTACAGGGGGCGAGTGGCTACACCTTC
few	-	TRBV12-3/TRBV12-4	TRBJ1-2	14	CASSTPDLHYGYTF	TGTGCCAGCAGTACCCCGGACCTCCACTATGGCTACACCTTC
-	-	TRBV3-1	TRBJ2-1	14	CASSQGPQGNEQFF	TGTGCCAGCAGCCAGGGACCTCAGGGGAATGAGCAGTTCTTC
-	TRBD1	TRBV11-2	TRBJ1-2	15	CASSLERGHYYGYTF	TGTGCCAGCAGCTTGGAAAGGGGGCATTACTATGGCTACACCTTC
many	-	TRBV6-1	TRBJ1-2	13	CASSDRGGYGYTF	TGTGCCAGCAGTGACAGGGGAGGCTATGGCTACACCTTC
-	-	TRBV29-1	TRBJ2-1	12	CSVGEGVNEQFF	TGCAGCGTTGGGGAAGGGGTTAATGAGCAGTTCTTC
-	TRBD2	TRBV5-1	TRBJ2-7	15	CASSLRTSGNNEQYF	TGCGCCAGCAGCTTACGGACTAGCGGTAACAATGAGCAGTACTTC
few	TRBD1	TRBV6-1	TRBJ2-1	14	CASSAGQGAYEQFF	TGTGCCAGCAGTGCGGGACAGGGGGCGTATGAGCAGTTCTTC
-	-	TRBV4-2	TRBJ2-3	16	CASSQTLPVATDTQYF	TGTGCCAGCAGCCAGACCTTGCCCGTCGCCACAGATACGCAGTATTTT
-	TRBD2	TRBV20-1	TRBJ2-5	14	CSANSGGASETQYF	TGCAGTGCTAATAGCGGGGGGGCATCAGAGACCCAGTACTTC
-	TRBD2	TRBV5-6	TRBJ2-1	14	CASSLKGLGYEQFF	TGTGCCAGCAGCTTGAAGGGACTAGGTTATGAGCAGTTCTTC
-	-	TRBV15	TRBJ1-5	16	CATSTWTVNSNQPQHF	TGTGCCACCAGCACGTGGACAGTAAATAGCAATCAGCCCCAGCATTTT
-	-	TRBV7-8	TRBJ2-1	16	CASSSNLGGPYNEQFF	TGTGCCAGCAGCTCGAATTTGGGGGGCCCCTACAATGAGCAGTTCTTC
many	TRBD1	TRBV29-1	TRBJ2-7	13	CSVVGQGPYEQYF	TGCAGCGTTGTGGGACAGGGTCCCTACGAGCAGTACTTC
-	TRBD1	TRBV27	TRBJ2-3	15	CASSLRQGDQDTQYF	TGTGCCAGCAGTTTGAGGCAGGGGGATCAAGATACGCAGTATTTT
-	-	TRBV9	TRBJ2-5	14	CASSPQLGDETQYF	TGTGCCAGCAGCCCTCAACTGGGGGATGAGACCCAGTACTTC
few	-	TRBV7-2	TRBJ1-2	15	CASSLAFQTPYGYTF	TGTGCCAGCAGCTTAGCCTTTCAAACCCCCTATGGCTACACCTTC
-	TRBD2	TRBV4-3	TRBJ2-3	15	CASSQGLAASDTQYF	TGCGCCAGCAGCCAAGGACTAGCGGCCTCAGATACGCAGTATTTT
-	-	TRBV19	TRBJ2-1	14	CASVSISSYNEQFF	TGTGCCTCAGTGTCTATCAGCTCCTACAATGAGCAGTTCTTC
many	-	TRBV9	TRBJ2-1	15	CASSVAASSYNEQFF	TGTGCCAGCAGCGTGGCTGCGAGCTCCTACAATGAGCAGTTCTTC
few	-	TRBV25-1	TRBJ1-5	15	CASSESLGWNQPQHF	TGTGCCAGCAGTGAATCGTTAGGGTGGAATCAGCCCCAGCATTTT